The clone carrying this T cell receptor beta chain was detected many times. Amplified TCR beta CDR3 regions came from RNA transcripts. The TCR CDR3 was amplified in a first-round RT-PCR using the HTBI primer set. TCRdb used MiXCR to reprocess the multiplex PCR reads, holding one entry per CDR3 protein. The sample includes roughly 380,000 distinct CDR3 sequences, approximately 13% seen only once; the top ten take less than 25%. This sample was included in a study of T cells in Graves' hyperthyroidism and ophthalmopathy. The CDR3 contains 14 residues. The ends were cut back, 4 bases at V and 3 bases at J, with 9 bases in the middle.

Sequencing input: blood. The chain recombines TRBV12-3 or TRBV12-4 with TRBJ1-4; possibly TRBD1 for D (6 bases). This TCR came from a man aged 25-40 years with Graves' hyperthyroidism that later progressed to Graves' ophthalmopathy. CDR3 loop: CASSSQGPNEKLFF. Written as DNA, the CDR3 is TGTGCCAGCAGTTCACAGGGACCTAATGAAAAACTGTTTTTT.